In its sample, the clone carrying this TCR beta chain was seen a few times. Sampling of blood occurred at baseline, cycle 4 day 1, and cycle 7 day 1. The ends lost 8 bases at V and 0 bases at J; junction bases unmatched: 4. This CDR3 is 13 amino acids long. CDR1 and CDR2 from the germline V gene are MGHDK and SYGVNS. The sample belongs to a study of OX40 agonist ivuxolimab in advanced cancers. The protocol was immunoSEQ multiplex PCR, while the TCRdb copy is restricted to in-frame clones and leaves out a portion. The profile shows 92,000 or so clones, more than 80% of them singletons. The chain is built from TRBV25-1 and TRBJ2-7; 7 positions match TRBD1. The clonotype was recovered from an adult with an advanced solid tumor such as melanoma, head and neck, liver or kidney cancer. Here the sequenced sample was CD4+ or CD8+ T cells sorted from blood, taken in a trial of the OX40 agonist ivuxolimab. CDR3 sequence: CASRTGHSYEQYF. DNA for the CDR3: TGTGCCAGCCGGACAGGACACTCCTACGAGCAGTACTTC.